This is a list of T cell receptor beta chains from one sample in a study of T cell responses to AZD1222 COVID-19 vaccine. Clones were sequenced by immunoSEQ multiplex PCR, and TCRdb holds only the in-frame ones, with some missing. The table records 180,000 or so clones, approximately 93% of them present only once. The sample was peripheral blood, taken 28 days after the second AZD1222 dose. The source is an adult who received the AZD1222 COVID-19 vaccine. Each CDR3 is given with its conserved first and last residue. Fields, in order: J gene, clone size, D gene, V gene, CDR3 DNA, CDR3 protein. The D gene is left open where the match is weak. Size is stated for part of the rows, as once, few or many counts, or as a class when the clone is expanded.

>TRBJ2-5|few|NA|TRBV9
TGTGCCAGCAGCATCCGTATGCAAGAGACCCAGTACTTC
CASSIRMQETQYF
>TRBJ1-3|NA|TRBD1|TRBV18
TGTGCCAGCTCACCAGGGACAGAGGCCGGGGTCACCATATATTTT
CASSPGTEAGVTIYF
>TRBJ2-1|NA|TRBD2|TRBV3-1/TRBV3-2
TGTGCCAGCAGCCGGGAGCGGGGGGGCCGGAATGAGCAGTTCTTC
CASSRERGGRNEQFF
>TRBJ1-2|few|NA|TRBV28
TGTGCCAGCAGCCCCCGATTAGGGCTCTATGGCTACACCTTC
CASSPRLGLYGYTF
>TRBJ1-6|NA|NA|TRBV7-2
TGTGCCAGCAGCTTAGTGCAGGGACAATCACCCCTCCACTTT
CASSLVQGQSPLHF
>TRBJ2-2|NA|TRBD2|TRBV7-2
TGTGCCAGCAGCTCCGGACTAGCGGTGAACACCGGGGAGCTGTTTTTT
CASSSGLAVNTGELFF
>TRBJ1-1|NA|NA|TRBV6-5
TGTGCCAGCAGTTACTCGATTGGCAGGGGGAACACTGAAGCTTTCTTT
CASSYSIGRGNTEAFF
>TRBJ1-2|NA|TRBD1|TRBV4-2
TGTGCCAGCAGCCGAGAGGACAGGTCTCTGAATGGCTACACCTTC
CASSREDRSLNGYTF
>TRBJ1-3|NA|NA|TRBV12-5
TGTGCTAGTGGTTTGGTGAGGGGCCCTTCGGGAAACACCATATATTTT
CASGLVRGPSGNTIYF
>TRBJ2-5|NA|TRBD1|TRBV5-4
TGTGCCAGCAGCTTACCGGGACAGCAGGGGCGGCAAGAGACCCAGTACTTC
CASSLPGQQGRQETQYF
>TRBJ1-2|NA|NA|TRBV7-2
TGTGCCATCGAGTCTCTTTATGGCTACACCTTC
CAIESLYGYTF
>TRBJ2-3|NA|NA|TRBV24-1
TGTGCCACCAGCGAGAGGGGGGATGGGTACACAGATACGCAGTATTTT
CATSERGDGYTDTQYF
>TRBJ1-4|NA|NA|TRBV2
TGTGCCAGCAGGACTGCCTTTAATGAAAAACTGTTTTTT
CASRTAFNEKLFF
>TRBJ2-7|NA|NA|TRBV10-1
TGCGCCAGCAGAGTGATCTCTCCTTGCTACGAGCAGTACTTC
CASRVISPCYEQYF
>TRBJ1-2|NA|NA|TRBV2
TGTGCCAGCAGTGAAGGGCCGGACGACTATGGCTACACCTTC
CASSEGPDDYGYTF
>TRBJ1-2|NA|NA|TRBV6-5
TGTGCCAGCAGTAGGGGATGGGGCTATGGCTACACCTTC
CASSRGWGYGYTF
>TRBJ1-4|NA|NA|TRBV7-9
TGTGCCAGCAGTTCCGCGGGACGCGAAAAACTGTTTTTT
CASSSAGREKLFF
>TRBJ2-2|once|NA|TRBV19
TGTGCCAGTAGTATCGGGCAGGGGGGTTGGACCGGGGAGCTGTTTTTT
CASSIGQGGWTGELFF
>TRBJ2-1|NA|NA|TRBV28
TGTGCCAGCAGCGGACTGGGGGTGGTAGAGCAGTTCTTC
CASSGLGVVEQFF
>TRBJ1-5|NA|TRBD1|TRBV6-5
TGTGCCAGCAGGTTTGACAGGGGGAGCAATCAGCCCCAGCATTTT
CASRFDRGSNQPQHF
>TRBJ2-1|NA|NA|TRBV7-3
TGTGCCAGCAGCTCGTCAGGGGCGATCCACCATGAGCAGTTCTTC
CASSSSGAIHHEQFF
>TRBJ1-4|NA|NA|TRBV9
TGTGCCAGCAGCGGGAATCCCGGGGCTAATGAAAAACTGTTTTTT
CASSGNPGANEKLFF
>TRBJ2-7|NA|TRBD1|TRBV5-1
TGCGCCAGCTCCTTAGGGGGCAGCGCTTCCTACGAGCAGTACTTC
CASSLGGSASYEQYF
>TRBJ1-6|NA|NA|TRBV5-8
TGTGCCAGCAGCTTGGGCGGACAGTATGGTTCACCCCTCCACTTT
CASSLGGQYGSPLHF
>TRBJ2-5|NA|TRBD1|TRBV7-3
TGTGCCAGCAGCCTTACAGGGGGCGAGATGGAGACCCAGTACTTC
CASSLTGGEMETQYF
>TRBJ1-1|NA|TRBD1|TRBV12-5
TGTGCTAGTGGTTTGGTACCAGGGGGCCGAGGAACTGAAGCTTTCTTT
CASGLVPGGRGTEAFF
>TRBJ2-2|NA|NA|TRBV5-1
TGCGCCAGCAGCTTAGGGGGTAACGCGAACACCGGGGAGCTGTTTTTT
CASSLGGNANTGELFF
>TRBJ2-2|NA|TRBD2|TRBV9
TGTGCCAGCAGCGCAACCGGGACTAGCAAAGCCGGGGAGCTGTTTTTT
CASSATGTSKAGELFF
>TRBJ1-1|NA|TRBD1|TRBV2
TGTGCCAGCAGGGCAACCCGGGACAGGGGGCGGGGGGACACTGAAGCTTTCTTT
CASRATRDRGRGDTEAFF
>TRBJ2-3|NA|TRBD1|TRBV27
TGTGCCAGCAGTTTGGGGAACAGGGGAGCAGATACGCAGTATTTT
CASSLGNRGADTQYF
>TRBJ2-7|NA|NA|TRBV3-1/TRBV3-2
TGTGCCAGCAGCCAAGGGAGATACGAGCAGTACTTC
CASSQGRYEQYF
>TRBJ1-1|NA|NA|TRBV2
TGTGCCAGCCTACAGCTACCTATGAACACTGAAGCTTTCTTT
CASLQLPMNTEAFF
>TRBJ2-1|NA|TRBD1|TRBV5-4
TGTGCCAGCAGCAAGGACAGGGGGTACAATGAGCAGTTCTTC
CASSKDRGYNEQFF
>TRBJ1-1|once|NA|TRBV14
TGTGCCAGCAGCCAACAGGGGAGATCCACTGAAGCTTTCTTT
CASSQQGRSTEAFF
>TRBJ1-2|NA|TRBD1|TRBV27
TGTGCCAGCAGTTTGGGGCAGGGGGCTTATGGCTACACCTTC
CASSLGQGAYGYTF
>TRBJ2-2|NA|NA|TRBV6-6
TGTGCCAGCAGTCCCCCCAGGCGGACGAACACCGGGGAGCTGTTTTTT
CASSPPRRTNTGELFF
>TRBJ2-7|NA|TRBD1|TRBV2
TGTGCCAGCAGACCCGGGACAGGGAATCCCGAGCAGTACTTC
CASRPGTGNPEQYF
>TRBJ1-4|NA|NA|TRBV3-1/TRBV3-2
TGTGCCAGCAGCCAACGGCAGGACCTCGCAACTAATGAAAAACTGTTTTTT
CASSQRQDLATNEKLFF
>TRBJ1-5|NA|NA|TRBV18
TGTGCCAGCTCACCAGTTAATCAGCCCCAGCATTTT
CASSPVNQPQHF
>TRBJ1-2|NA|NA|TRBV2
TGTGCCAGCAGTGAACGGCAGGCCTTCTATGGCTACACCTTC
CASSERQAFYGYTF
>TRBJ2-3|NA|NA|TRBV6-2/TRBV6-3
TGTGCCAGCAGTCGCCCAGGGGATACGCAGTATTTT
CASSRPGDTQYF
>TRBJ2-3|once|TRBD2|TRBV11-3
TGTGCCAGCAGCTTAGGGGGGGGTGGTGCCACAGATACGCAGTATTTT
CASSLGGGGATDTQYF
>TRBJ1-6|NA|NA|TRBV4-1
TGCGCCAGCAGCCAAGGGCGGTTAAGGGCGTATAATTCACCCCTCCACTTT
CASSQGRLRAYNSPLHF
>TRBJ1-1|NA|NA|TRBV3-1/TRBV3-2
TGTGCCGCCCGGGCGAGGGAAGGGGGCACTGAAGCTTTCTTT
CAARAREGGTEAFF
>TRBJ1-1|NA|NA|TRBV6-5
TGTGCCAGCAGAGCCTTGGGTGCGGCCACTGAAGCTTTCTTT
CASRALGAATEAFF
>TRBJ2-7|NA|TRBD1|TRBV18
TGTGCCAGCTCACCAGGGACAGGGGGCAAGTACGAGCAGTACTTC
CASSPGTGGKYEQYF
>TRBJ2-7|NA|TRBD2|TRBV18
TGTGCCAGCTCCCAGGGACTAGCGGAAGCCTACGAGCAGTACTTC
CASSQGLAEAYEQYF
>TRBJ1-6|NA|TRBD1|TRBV5-4
TGTGCCAGCAGCTCAGGGGGTCCTGGTAATTCACCCCTCCACTTT
CASSSGGPGNSPLHF
>TRBJ1-2|NA|NA|TRBV19
TGTGCCAGTAGTACATCAGGGAATTATGGCTACACCTTC
CASSTSGNYGYTF
>TRBJ2-1|few|NA|TRBV3-1/TRBV3-2
TGTGCCAGCAGCCCGCAGGGAACCTACAATGAGCAGTTCTTC
CASSPQGTYNEQFF
>TRBJ1-1|NA|NA|TRBV5-6
TGTGCCAGCAGCTTGGGGATGGCCACTGAAGCTTTCTTT
CASSLGMATEAFF
>TRBJ2-7|NA|TRBD1|TRBV9
TGTGCCAGCAGCGTCGGGGACAGTTCAACCTACGAGCAGTACTTC
CASSVGDSSTYEQYF
>TRBJ1-4|NA|NA|TRBV9
TGTGCCAGCAGCGTAGCCGGGGGGCATATTGAAAAACTGTTTTTT
CASSVAGGHIEKLFF
>TRBJ1-6|NA|TRBD1|TRBV4-1
TGCGCCAGCAGCCAGGCTTCCGGGACAGGGCTTGATTCACCCCTCCACTTT
CASSQASGTGLDSPLHF
>TRBJ1-3|NA|TRBD1|TRBV5-1
TGCGCCAGCAGCTTGGTGCCGGGACAGTCTTACTCTGGAAACACCATATATTTT
CASSLVPGQSYSGNTIYF